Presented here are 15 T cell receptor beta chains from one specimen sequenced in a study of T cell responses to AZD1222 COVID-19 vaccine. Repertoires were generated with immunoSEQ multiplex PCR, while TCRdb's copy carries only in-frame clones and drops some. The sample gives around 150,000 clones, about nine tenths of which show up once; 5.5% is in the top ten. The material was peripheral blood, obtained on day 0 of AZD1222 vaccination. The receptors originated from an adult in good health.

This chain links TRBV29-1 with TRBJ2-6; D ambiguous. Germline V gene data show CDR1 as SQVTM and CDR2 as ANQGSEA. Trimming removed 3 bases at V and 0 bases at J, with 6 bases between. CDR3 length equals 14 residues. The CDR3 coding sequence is TGCAGCGTTGATCTCGGCTCTGGGGCCAACGTCCTGACTTTC. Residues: CSVDLGSGANVLTF.

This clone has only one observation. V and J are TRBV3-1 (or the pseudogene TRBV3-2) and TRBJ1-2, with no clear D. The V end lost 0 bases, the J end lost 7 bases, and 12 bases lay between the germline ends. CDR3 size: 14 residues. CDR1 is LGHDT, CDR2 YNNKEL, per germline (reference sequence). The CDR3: CASSQDKGWGGYTF. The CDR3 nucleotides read TGTGCCAGCAGCCAAGATAAAGGGTGGGGTGGCTACACCTTC.

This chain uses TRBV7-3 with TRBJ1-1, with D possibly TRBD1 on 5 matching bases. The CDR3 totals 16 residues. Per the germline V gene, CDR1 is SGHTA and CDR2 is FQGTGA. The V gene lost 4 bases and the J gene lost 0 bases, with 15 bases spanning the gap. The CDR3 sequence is CASSSSPTVMNTEAFF. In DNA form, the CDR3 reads TGTGCCAGCAGCTCCAGCCCGACAGTAATGAACACTGAAGCTTTCTTT. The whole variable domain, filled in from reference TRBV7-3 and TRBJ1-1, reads GAGVSQTPSNKVTEKGKYVELRCDPISGHTALYWYRQSLGQGPEFLIYFQGTGAADDSGLPNDRFFAVRPEGSVSTLKIQRTERGDSAVYLCASSSSPTVMNTEAFFGQGTRLTVV.

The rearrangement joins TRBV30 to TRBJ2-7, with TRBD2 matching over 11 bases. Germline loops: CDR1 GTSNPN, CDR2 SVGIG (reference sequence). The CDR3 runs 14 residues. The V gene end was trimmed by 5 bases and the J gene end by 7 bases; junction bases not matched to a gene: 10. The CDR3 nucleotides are TGTGCCTGGGCGGGACTAGCGGCAGGTCTGGAGCAGTACTTC. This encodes CAWAGLAAGLEQYF.

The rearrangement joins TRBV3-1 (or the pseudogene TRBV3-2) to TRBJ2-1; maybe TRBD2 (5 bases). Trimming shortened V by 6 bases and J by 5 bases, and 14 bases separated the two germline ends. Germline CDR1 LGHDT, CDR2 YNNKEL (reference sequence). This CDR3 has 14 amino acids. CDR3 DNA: TGTGCCAGCAGTTCCCGCGGGCTTAACAATGAGCAGTTCTTC. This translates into CASSSRGLNNEQFF.

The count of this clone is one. The DNA of the CDR3 is TGTGCCAGCAGCTTAGCGGGAAATTACGAGCAGTACTTC. This gives the protein CASSLAGNYEQYF. V gene TRBV11-3 combines with J gene TRBJ2-7, with D perhaps TRBD2 (5 bases). Germline V CDR1 and CDR2: SGHNT, YENEEA. Trimming removed 1 base at V and 4 bases at J, with 8 bases between. The CDR3 runs 13 residues.

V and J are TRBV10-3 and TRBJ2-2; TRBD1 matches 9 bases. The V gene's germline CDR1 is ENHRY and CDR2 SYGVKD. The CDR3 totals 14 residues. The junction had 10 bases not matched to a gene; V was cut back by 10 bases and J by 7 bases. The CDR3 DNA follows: TGTGCCACCGAGGAACAGGGGGCAGGCGGGGAGCTGTTTTTT. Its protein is CATEEQGAGGELFF.

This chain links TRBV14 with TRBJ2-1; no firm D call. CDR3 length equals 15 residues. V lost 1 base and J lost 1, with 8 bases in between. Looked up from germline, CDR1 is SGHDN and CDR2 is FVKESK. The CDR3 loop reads CASSQALRSYNEQFF. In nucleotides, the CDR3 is TGTGCCAGCAGCCAAGCCTTGCGTTCCTACAATGAGCAGTTCTTC.

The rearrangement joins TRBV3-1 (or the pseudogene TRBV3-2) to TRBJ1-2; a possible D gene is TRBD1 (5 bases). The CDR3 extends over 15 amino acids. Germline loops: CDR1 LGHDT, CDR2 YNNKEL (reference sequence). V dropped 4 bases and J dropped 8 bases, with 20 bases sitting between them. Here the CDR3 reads CASSPLRAPKGGYTF. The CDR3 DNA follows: TGTGCCAGCAGCCCCCTCCGGGCACCCAAGGGGGGCTACACCTTC.

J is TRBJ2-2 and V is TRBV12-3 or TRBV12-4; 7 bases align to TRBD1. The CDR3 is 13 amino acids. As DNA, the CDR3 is TGTGCAGACCGACAGGGCAACACCGGGGAGCTGTTTTTT. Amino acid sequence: CADRQGNTGELFF.

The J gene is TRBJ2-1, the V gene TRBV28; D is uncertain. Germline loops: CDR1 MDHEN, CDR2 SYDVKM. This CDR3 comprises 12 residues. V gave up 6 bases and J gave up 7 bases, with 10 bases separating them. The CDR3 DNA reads TGTGCCAGCAGCCTTACAGTGAATGAGCAGTTCTTC. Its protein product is CASSLTVNEQFF.

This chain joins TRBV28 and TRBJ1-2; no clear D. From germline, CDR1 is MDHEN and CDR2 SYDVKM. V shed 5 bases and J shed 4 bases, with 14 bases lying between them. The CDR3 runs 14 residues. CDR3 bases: TGTGCCAGCAGTCCGTACAGAGAGACCTATGGCTACACCTTC. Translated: CASSPYRETYGYTF.

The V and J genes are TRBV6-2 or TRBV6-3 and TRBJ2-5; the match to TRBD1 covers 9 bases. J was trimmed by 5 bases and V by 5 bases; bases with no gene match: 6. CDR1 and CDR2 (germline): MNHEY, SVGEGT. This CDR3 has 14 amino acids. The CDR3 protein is CASSQQGAGETQYF. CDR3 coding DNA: TGTGCCAGCAGTCAACAGGGGGCCGGGGAGACCCAGTACTTC.

CDR3 sequence reads: CASSLSGVTNEKLFF. The CDR3 DNA sequence: TGTGCCAGCAGCTTATCGGGGGTAACTAATGAAAAACTGTTTTTT. The gene calls are TRBV7-9 and TRBJ1-4; the D gene is possibly TRBD1 (5 bases). This CDR3 contains 15 residues. Germline V CDR1 and CDR2: SEHNR, FQNEAQ (reference sequence). Trimming removed 2 bases at V and 1 base at J, with 8 bases between.

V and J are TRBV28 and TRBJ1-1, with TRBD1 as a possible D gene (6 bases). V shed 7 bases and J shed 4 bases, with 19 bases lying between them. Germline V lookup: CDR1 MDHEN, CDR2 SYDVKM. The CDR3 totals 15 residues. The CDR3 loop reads CASTNAGGKGTEAFF. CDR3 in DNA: TGTGCCAGCACCAATGCCGGGGGCAAGGGCACTGAAGCTTTCTTT.